These 18 T cell receptor beta chains were sequenced from one sample in a study of T-cell reconstitution after alpha-beta-depleted transplantation in children. TCRbeta library construction was performed incorporating unique molecular identifiers. TCRdb fed the PCR reads into MiXCR, producing one record per CDR3 protein. The sample consists of 130,000 to 150,000 distinct CDR3 sequences, roughly 8.8% of them appearing once. The sequences come from PBMCs, mostly from graft donor cells, collected 180 days after TCRalphabeta/CD19-depleted stem cell transplant. The origin of the receptors is a female patient aged 2-15 years who had a stem cell transplant for congenital amegakaryocytic thrombocytopenia, so the T cells may come from the graft donor.

This clonotype was seen repeatedly, ten times or more. The chain combines TRBV4-3 with TRBJ2-3; TRBD2 agrees at 9 bases. The V segment lost 0 bases and the J segment 13 bases; nucleotides outside the gene matches: 11. The CDR3 length is 15 residues. Looked up from germline, CDR1 is LGHNA and CDR2 is YSLEER. CDR3 sequence: CASSQDRASGAREYF. Here the CDR3 DNA reads TGCGCCAGCAGCCAAGATAGAGCTAGCGGGGCTAGGGAGTATTTT.

This chain uses TRBV28 with TRBJ2-1; D not resolved. The CDR3 runs 12 residues. The V and J ends lost 10 bases and 7 bases respectively, with 14 bases between them. From germline, CDR1 is MDHEN and CDR2 SYDVKM. The CDR3 nucleotides are TGTGCCATCGGACCGGATTGGAATGAGCAGTTCTTC. Residues: CAIGPDWNEQFF.

There are a few counts of this clonotype. The chain carries TRBV12-3 or TRBV12-4 and TRBJ2-1; 14 bases match TRBD2. This CDR3 contains 17 residues. The J segment lost 3 bases and the V segment lost 6 bases, leaving 7 bases of the junction unmatched. CDR3 protein: CASRMGLAGEIYNEQFF. CDR3 bases: TGTGCCAGCAGGATGGGACTAGCGGGGGAAATCTACAATGAGCAGTTCTTC.

This clonotype was recorded at least ten times. This sequence joins TRBV6-1 and TRBJ1-1; D gene ambiguous. This CDR3 has 14 amino acids. V was pared by 6 bases and J by 4 bases, with 15 bases between. Germline V lookup: CDR1 MNHNS, CDR2 SASEGT. CDR3 region: CASSRSELSTEAFF. The CDR3 nucleotides are TGTGCCAGCAGCCGTTCAGAGCTTTCCACTGAAGCTTTCTTT.

This chain uses TRBV5-1 with TRBJ2-7; D is unclear. V lost 4 bases and J 5 bases, leaving 10 bases between the germline ends. The CDR3 totals 12 residues. The germline V gene has CDR1 SGHRS and CDR2 YFSETQ. The CDR3 region has the DNA TGCGCCAGCAGCAGGCCCTCGGACGAGCAGTACTTC. The encoded protein is CASSRPSDEQYF.

Ten or more counts support this clonotype. The chain combines TRBV5-8 with TRBJ1-2; D might be TRBD1 (5 bases). The CDR3 has 13 amino acids. V lost 2 bases and J lost 7, with 12 bases in between. Germline-derived CDR1 and CDR2 are SGHTS and YDEGEE. The CDR3 loop is CASSFKGRFGYTF. The CDR3 nucleotides read TGTGCCAGCAGCTTTAAGGGGAGATTTGGCTACACCTTC.

The V call is TRBV7-8, the J call TRBJ2-7; the match to TRBD2 covers 11 bases. CDR1 is SGHVS and CDR2 is FQNEAQ in the germline V gene. This CDR3 has 14 amino acids. After removal of 3 bases from V and 4 bases from J, the junction contained 2 bases not matched to a gene. The CDR3 spells CASSFGLAGYEQYF. CDR3 coding DNA: TGTGCCAGCAGCTTTGGACTAGCGGGTTACGAGCAGTACTTC.

The chain employs TRBV20-1 and TRBJ2-3, with D perhaps matching TRBD2 (5 bases). Trimming removed 5 bases from V and 2 bases from J, with 8 bases in between. From germline, CDR1 is DFQATT and CDR2 SNEGSKA (reference sequence). The CDR3 is 12 residues long. The DNA of the CDR3 is TGCAGTGCTCGGGATCACACAGATACGCAGTATTTT. It codes for CSARDHTDTQYF.

Only a few counts were recorded for this clonotype. The chain is built from TRBV5-1 and TRBJ1-1; possible D gene TRBD1, 6 bases. V lost 5 bases, J lost 6 bases, and 20 bases lay in between. Germline V gene lookup returns CDR1 SGHRS and CDR2 YFSETQ. This CDR3 region has 15 residues. This chain's CDR3 is CASSPRLRGLPEAFF. The CDR3 DNA sequence: TGCGCCAGCAGTCCGCGTCTCAGGGGTCTCCCTGAAGCTTTCTTT. The full variable domain, with the rest looked up from reference TRBV5-1 and TRBJ1-1, is KAGVTQTPRYLIKTRGQQVTLSCSPISGHRSVSWYQQTPGQGLQFLFEYFSETQRNKGNFPGRFSGRQFSNSRSEMNVSTLELGDSALYLCASSPRLRGLPEAFFGQGTRLTVV.

This clonotype was found many times. In nucleotides, the CDR3 is TGTGCCAGCAGTTTGCGGACGGTACAAGCCTACGAGCAGTACTTC. Amino acid sequence: CASSLRTVQAYEQYF. This chain joins TRBV28 and TRBJ2-7, with no clear D. Germline CDR1 is MDHEN and CDR2 is SYDVKM. CDR3 length equals 15 residues. V was cut by 3 bases and J by 2 bases, with 14 bases left in between.

This clonotype was counted at least ten times. The chain recombines TRBV5-1 with TRBJ1-5; perhaps TRBD1 as D (6 bases). The V end was cut by 0 bases, the J end by 7 bases, with 11 bases between. CDR1 and CDR2 from the germline V gene are SGHRS and YFSETQ. This CDR3 is 14 amino acids long. The CDR3 DNA follows: TGCGCCAGCAGCTTGGCAGGGGAAGGCCAGCCCCAGCATTTT. It encodes CASSLAGEGQPQHF.

Comments on this clonotype: This clone may be a read error of a much larger clone one base away. The CDR3 DNA reads TGTGCCAGCAGCTCAGAGTGGTCGGACAGGCTGGAGACCCAGTACTTC. Translation gives CASSSEWSDRLETQYF. The rearrangement links TRBV7-2 to TRBJ2-5, with 7 nucleotides matching TRBD1. This CDR3 is 16 amino acids long. V shed 4 bases and J 5 bases; nucleotides not matched to a gene: 13. CDR1 is SGHTA, CDR2 FQGNSA, per germline.

This clonotype was detected only a few times. The chain uses TRBV12-3 or TRBV12-4 and TRBJ1-5; D not certain. V gave up 2 bases and J gave up 0 bases, with 5 bases separating them. This CDR3 spans 14 amino acids. The DNA of the CDR3 is TGTGCCAGCAGTTTACCCCCTAGCAATCAGCCCCAGCATTTT. The encoded protein is CASSLPPSNQPQHF.

In its sample, this clonotype was seen many times. This CDR3 reads CASSLHGGQETQYF. The CDR3 nucleotides read TGTGCCAGCAGCTTACATGGGGGCCAAGAGACCCAGTACTTC. The chain couples TRBV7-9 to TRBJ2-5; the D gene could be TRBD1 or TRBD2 (5 bases each). V dropped 2 bases and J dropped 1 base, with 8 bases sitting between them. Germline loops: CDR1 SEHNR, CDR2 FQNEAQ (reference sequence). The CDR3 is 14 residues long.

This clonotype was seen repeatedly, ten times or more. This chain uses TRBV6-1 with TRBJ2-2, with D unclear. The germline CDR1 and CDR2 sequences are MNHNS and SASEGT. Trimming cost V 6 bases and J 3 bases, with 11 bases left between them. The CDR3 is 14 residues long. CDR3 region: CASRGYRDTGELFF. The CDR3 DNA sequence: TGTGCCAGCAGAGGGTATAGGGACACCGGGGAGCTGTTTTTT.

In its sample, this clonotype was seen many times. The chain uses TRBV15 and TRBJ1-1; D perhaps matches TRBD1 (5 bases). Looked up from germline, CDR1 is LNHNV and CDR2 is YYDKDF (reference sequence). Trimming cost V 6 bases and J 1 base, with 12 bases left between them. There are 14 residues in the CDR3. The DNA of the CDR3 is TGTGCCACCAGTTGGGGCAACGCGAACACTGAAGCTTTCTTT. Protein product: CATSWGNANTEAFF.

At least ten counts were recorded for this clonotype. The chain links TRBV5-5 to TRBJ1-1, with D maybe TRBD1 (5 bases). The CDR3 runs 16 residues. V gave up 3 bases and J gave up 0 bases, with 15 bases separating them. Germline CDR1 and CDR2: SGHKS and YYEKEE (reference sequence). CDR3 in amino acids: CASSSSLRRVNTEAFF. DNA for the CDR3: TGTGCCAGCAGCTCCTCTCTTCGCAGGGTGAACACTGAAGCTTTCTTT. Full variable domain (missing parts from reference TRBV5-5 and TRBJ1-1): DAGVTQSPTHLIKTRGQQVTLRCSPISGHKSVSWYQQVLGQGPQFIFQYYEKEERGRGNFPDRFSARQFPNYSSELNVNALLLGDSALYLCASSSSLRRVNTEAFFGQGTRLTVV.

This clonotype was seen only a few times. The chain has TRBV20-1 and TRBJ2-5; the match to TRBD2 covers 10 bases. The CDR3 loop spans 14 amino acids. Germline V CDR1 and CDR2: DFQATT, SNEGSKA (reference sequence). CDR3 residues: CSADRTSGQETQYF. Here the CDR3 DNA reads TGCAGCGCAGATCGGACTAGCGGCCAAGAGACCCAGTACTTC.